The 24 T cell receptor beta chains below were found in one sample sequenced in a study of blood T cell repertoires in COVID-19. Profiling relied on immunoSEQ multiplex PCR, and the TCRdb table lists in-frame clones only, not all of them. The sample yields about 250,000 clones, 70% to 90% seen once. Sample: peripheral blood. The receptors shown here come from a man between 18 and 29 years old with active or convalescent COVID-19.

The chain is built from TRBV12-3 or TRBV12-4 and TRBJ1-4; no firm D call. Trimming took off 4 bases at V and 5 bases at J, with 8 bases between the two ends. CDR3 length equals 13 residues. This CDR3 reads CASSSVPNEKLFF. The CDR3 DNA reads TGTGCCAGCAGTTCGGTTCCAAATGAAAAACTGTTTTTT.

On this clone itself: Additional DNA sequences in this sample encode the identical CDR3. This chain connects TRBV20-1 to TRBJ1-2; 10 bases line up with TRBD1. The CDR3 runs to 12 residues. Germline loops: CDR1 DFQATT, CDR2 SNEGSKA (reference sequence). V was clipped by 3 bases and J by 7 bases; unmatched bases: 2. The CDR3 DNA sequence: TGCAGTGCTAGTGACAGGGGGCTTGGCTACACCTTC. It encodes CSASDRGLGYTF.

J is TRBJ2-5 and V is TRBV13; a possible D gene is TRBD2 (6 bases). The V end was cut by 2 bases, the J end by 3 bases, with 16 bases between. The CDR3 has 16 amino acids. Germline V gene sequence: CDR1 PRHDT, CDR2 FYEKMQ (reference sequence). The CDR3 sequence: CASSLRGGNREETQYF. CDR3 nucleotide sequence: TGTGCCAGCAGCTTAAGGGGCGGGAATCGGGAAGAGACCCAGTACTTC.

The chain recombines TRBV9 with TRBJ2-3; 8 positions agree with TRBD1. V lost 1 base, J lost 7 bases, and 8 bases stayed unmatched. This CDR3 is built from 15 residues. Germline lookup yields CDR1 SGDLS and CDR2 YYNGEE. CDR3 DNA: TGTGCCAGCAGCGTATCGGGACAGGCGTCCAATACGCAGTATTTT. Translation gives CASSVSGQASNTQYF.

The chain has TRBV28 and TRBJ1-2; D uncertain. The ends were cut back, 1 base at V and 2 bases at J, with 11 bases in the middle. CDR1 MDHEN and CDR2 SYDVKM come from the germline V gene. This CDR3 region has 15 residues. This CDR3 reads CASSLYTGPNYGYTF. The CDR3 DNA reads TGTGCCAGCAGTTTATACACGGGTCCCAACTATGGCTACACCTTC.

This clone was found a few times. The chain uses TRBV7-3 and TRBJ2-4, with TRBD1 as a possible D gene (6 bases). The germline V and J ends were trimmed by 0 bases and 2 bases, with 17 bases remaining between them. CDR1 is SGHTA and CDR2 is FQGTGA in the germline V gene. The CDR3 has 18 amino acids. The chain's CDR3 is CASSLTGARGSSKNIQYF. In nucleotides, the CDR3 is TGTGCCAGCAGCTTAACAGGAGCCAGGGGTTCGTCCAAAAACATTCAGTACTTC. Filled out from reference TRBV7-3 and TRBJ2-4, the complete variable domain reads GAGVSQTPSNKVTEKGKYVELRCDPISGHTALYWYRQSLGQGPEFLIYFQGTGAADDSGLPNDRFFAVRPEGSVSTLKIQRTERGDSAVYLCASSLTGARGSSKNIQYFGAGTRLSVL.

This CDR3 is CASSPGGRMNTEAFF. The DNA of the CDR3 is TGCGCCAGCAGCCCCGGCGGCAGAATGAACACTGAAGCTTTCTTT. The V and J genes are TRBV5-1 and TRBJ1-1; D is unresolved. V lost 4 bases and J lost 0, with 13 bases in between. The CDR3 length is 15 residues. Germline lookup yields CDR1 SGHRS and CDR2 YFSETQ.

The J gene is TRBJ2-7, the V gene TRBV29-1; weak D call: TRBD2 (5 bases). With 4 bases removed from V and 4 bases from J, the gap between germline ends came to 11 bases. CDR3 length: 12 residues. Germline V gives CDR1 SQVTM, CDR2 ANQGSEA. In nucleotides, the CDR3 is TGCAGCGTTGTTGAGGGTGGGTACGAGCAGTACTTC. Translating it yields CSVVEGGYEQYF.

The table lists this clone with a count of one. The junction differs from germline at one of its ends, possibly a read error. CDR3: CASSLVAGVNTGELFF. The CDR3, as DNA: TGTGCTAGCAGCTTAGTAGCGGGAGTCAACACCGGGGAGCTGTTTTTT. The chain employs TRBV7-7 and TRBJ2-2, with 9 positions matching TRBD2. Germline values: CDR1 SSHAT, CDR2 FNYEAQ (reference sequence). There are 16 residues in the CDR3.

This chain connects TRBV10-3 to TRBJ2-7, with a tentative D call TRBD2 (7 bases). Germline lookup yields CDR1 ENHRY and CDR2 SYGVKD. The germline V and J ends were trimmed by 7 bases and 3 bases, with 13 bases remaining between them. The CDR3 runs 13 residues. CDR3 nucleotide sequence: TGTGCCATCAAGGGGGGGACGAACTACGAGCAGTACTTC. Translating it yields CAIKGGTNYEQYF.

The V and J genes are TRBV6-2 or TRBV6-3 and TRBJ1-1, with 7 bases that match TRBD1. The CDR3 sequence is 16 residues long. Trimming cost V 1 base and J 3 bases; bases outside gene matches: 8. Per the germline V gene, CDR1 is MNHEY and CDR2 is SVGEGT. This CDR3 is CASSYLSGQWDTEAFF. CDR3 DNA: TGTGCCAGCAGTTACTTATCGGGACAGTGGGACACTGAAGCTTTCTTT.

The chain employs TRBV16 and TRBJ2-2, with 9 bases that match TRBD1. Germline V gene lookup returns CDR1 KGHSY and CDR2 FQNENV. Germline trimming cut 2 bases from V and 6 bases from J; bases unmatched to any gene: 10. The CDR3 runs 17 residues. Here the CDR3 reads CASSQPTGGAWSGELFF. Written as DNA, the CDR3 is TGTGCCAGCAGCCAACCTACAGGGGGCGCTTGGTCCGGGGAGCTGTTTTTT.

The rearrangement joins TRBV9 to TRBJ1-5, with D perhaps matching TRBD1 (5 bases). Looked up from germline, CDR1 is SGDLS and CDR2 is YYNGEE. CDR3 length: 15 residues. The ends were cut back, 4 bases at V and 7 bases at J, with 18 bases in the middle. This CDR3 is CASSMSDGAGQPQHF. The CDR3, as DNA: TGTGCCAGCAGCATGTCTGACGGGGCGGGACAGCCCCAGCATTTT. The variable domain in full, with the rest retrieved from reference TRBV9 and TRBJ1-5, is DSGVTQTPKHLITATGQRVTLRCSPRSGDLSVYWYQQSLDQGLQFLIQYYNGEERAKGNILERFSAQQFPDLHSELNLSSLELGDSALYFCASSMSDGAGQPQHFGDGTRLSIL.

The rearrangement joins TRBV5-1 to TRBJ2-7; D may be TRBD1 (6 bases). V lost 4 bases and J lost 6, with 17 bases in between. Germline V gives CDR1 SGHRS, CDR2 YFSETQ. The CDR3 totals 14 residues. The CDR3 protein is CASSEATGLSEQYF. Written as DNA, the CDR3 is TGCGCCAGCAGCGAAGCTACAGGGCTCTCCGAGCAGTACTTC.

The rearrangement uses TRBV7-2 and TRBJ2-5; 12 bases fit TRBD2. The V gene's germline CDR1 is SGHTA and CDR2 FQGNSA. There are 15 residues in the CDR3. J lost 5 bases, V lost 1 base, and 2 bases had no gene match. The CDR3 spells CASSLGLAGVETQYF. CDR3 nucleotides: TGTGCCAGCAGCTTAGGACTAGCGGGAGTTGAGACCCAGTACTTC. Variable domain in full (rest from reference TRBV7-2 and TRBJ2-5): GAGVSQSPSNKVTEKGKDVELRCDPISGHTALYWYRQSLGQGLEFLIYFQGNSAPDKSGLPSDRFSAERTGGSVSTLTIQRTQQEDSAVYLCASSLGLAGVETQYFGPGTRLLVL.

This CDR3 is CATSDPGTGAYEQYF. The CDR3 DNA reads TGTGCCACCAGTGATCCCGGGACAGGGGCCTACGAGCAGTACTTC. The chain links TRBV24-1 to TRBJ2-7, with TRBD1 matching over 10 bases. This CDR3 comprises 15 residues. Germline CDR1 and CDR2: KGHDR and SFDVKD. The ends lost 3 bases at V and 2 bases at J; junction bases unmatched: 3.

V gene TRBV29-1 combines with J gene TRBJ2-3; perhaps TRBD1 as D (5 bases). The CDR3 totals 16 residues. Germline loops: CDR1 SQVTM, CDR2 ANQGSEA. V was clipped by 3 bases and J by 2 bases, with 18 bases between them. This CDR3 is CSVDPTKGRNTDTQYF. CDR3 in DNA: TGCAGCGTTGACCCTACGAAGGGGCGGAACACAGATACGCAGTATTTT.

The J gene is TRBJ2-7, the V gene TRBV19, with TRBD2 identical over 13 bases. CDR3 size: 15 residues. Germline V gene sequence: CDR1 LNHDA, CDR2 SQIVND (reference sequence). V lost 5 bases and J lost 3; bases outside the gene matches: 4. The CDR3 sequence: CASSLGLAGVYEQYF. The CDR3 region has the DNA TGTGCCAGTAGTCTCGGACTAGCGGGAGTCTACGAGCAGTACTTC. The whole variable domain, remainder taken from reference TRBV19 and TRBJ2-7, is DGGITQSPKYLFRKEGQNVTLSCEQNLNHDAMYWYRQDPGQGLRLIYYSQIVNDFQKGDIAEGYSVSREKKESFPLTVTSAQKNPTAFYLCASSLGLAGVYEQYFGPGTRLTVT.

The rearrangement links TRBV29-1 to TRBJ1-2; D is perhaps TRBD1 (6 bases). The CDR3 runs 11 residues. The V end lost 4 bases, the J end lost 6 bases, and 9 bases lay between the germline ends. The germline gives CDR1 SQVTM, CDR2 ANQGSEA. CDR3 in amino acids: CSVADSNGYTF. CDR3 bases: TGCAGCGTTGCGGACAGCAATGGCTACACCTTC.

This clone appeared a single time. The chain is built from TRBV6-6 and TRBJ1-4; 8 positions agree with TRBD1. The CDR3 covers 15 residues. The V segment lost 6 bases and the J segment 8 bases; nucleotides outside the gene matches: 11. Germline CDR1 MNHNY, CDR2 SVGAGI (reference sequence). The CDR3 region has the DNA TGTGCCAGCAGCTTCAGCCAGGGGGCAGGGGAAAAACTGTTTTTT. Amino acid sequence: CASSFSQGAGEKLFF.

The rearrangement joins TRBV27 to TRBJ2-1; 12 bases match TRBD2. Germline-derived CDR1 and CDR2 are MNHEY and SMNVEV (reference sequence). The length of the CDR3 is 14 residues. Trimming removed 5 bases from V and 8 bases from J; junction bases left unmatched: 4. The CDR3 sequence is CASSLAGGPYEQFF. CDR3 in DNA: TGTGCCAGCAGTCTAGCGGGAGGGCCCTATGAGCAGTTCTTC.

The sample holds a few counts of this clone. This sequence joins TRBV7-9 and TRBJ1-4, with D uncertain. This CDR3 region has 14 residues. Deletions cut 1 base from V and 7 bases from J, with 10 bases between. CDR1 SEHNR and CDR2 FQNEAQ come from the germline V gene (reference sequence). CDR3 DNA: TGTGCCAGCAGCTTAGATAGTGAAGCTGAAAAACTGTTTTTT. This codes for CASSLDSEAEKLFF.

The rearrangement uses TRBV6-2 or TRBV6-3 and TRBJ1-1; TRBD1 might be the D (6 bases). The CDR3 length is 15 residues. The ends were cut back, 6 bases at V and 2 bases at J, with 16 bases in the middle. Germline V gene data show CDR1 as MNHEY and CDR2 as SVGEGT. CDR3 sequence: CASSSIGGHNTEAFF. CDR3 bases: TGTGCCAGCAGCTCAATCGGGGGGCACAACACTGAAGCTTTCTTT.

The chain uses TRBV5-1 and TRBJ2-2, with 8 bases lining up with TRBD2. Per the germline V gene, CDR1 is SGHRS and CDR2 is YFSETQ. J lost 5 bases, V lost 3 bases, and 3 bases had no gene match. This CDR3 comprises 14 residues. The CDR3 DNA reads TGCGCCAGCAGCTCGGGACTAGAAACCGGGGAGCTGTTTTTT. This gives the protein CASSSGLETGELFF.